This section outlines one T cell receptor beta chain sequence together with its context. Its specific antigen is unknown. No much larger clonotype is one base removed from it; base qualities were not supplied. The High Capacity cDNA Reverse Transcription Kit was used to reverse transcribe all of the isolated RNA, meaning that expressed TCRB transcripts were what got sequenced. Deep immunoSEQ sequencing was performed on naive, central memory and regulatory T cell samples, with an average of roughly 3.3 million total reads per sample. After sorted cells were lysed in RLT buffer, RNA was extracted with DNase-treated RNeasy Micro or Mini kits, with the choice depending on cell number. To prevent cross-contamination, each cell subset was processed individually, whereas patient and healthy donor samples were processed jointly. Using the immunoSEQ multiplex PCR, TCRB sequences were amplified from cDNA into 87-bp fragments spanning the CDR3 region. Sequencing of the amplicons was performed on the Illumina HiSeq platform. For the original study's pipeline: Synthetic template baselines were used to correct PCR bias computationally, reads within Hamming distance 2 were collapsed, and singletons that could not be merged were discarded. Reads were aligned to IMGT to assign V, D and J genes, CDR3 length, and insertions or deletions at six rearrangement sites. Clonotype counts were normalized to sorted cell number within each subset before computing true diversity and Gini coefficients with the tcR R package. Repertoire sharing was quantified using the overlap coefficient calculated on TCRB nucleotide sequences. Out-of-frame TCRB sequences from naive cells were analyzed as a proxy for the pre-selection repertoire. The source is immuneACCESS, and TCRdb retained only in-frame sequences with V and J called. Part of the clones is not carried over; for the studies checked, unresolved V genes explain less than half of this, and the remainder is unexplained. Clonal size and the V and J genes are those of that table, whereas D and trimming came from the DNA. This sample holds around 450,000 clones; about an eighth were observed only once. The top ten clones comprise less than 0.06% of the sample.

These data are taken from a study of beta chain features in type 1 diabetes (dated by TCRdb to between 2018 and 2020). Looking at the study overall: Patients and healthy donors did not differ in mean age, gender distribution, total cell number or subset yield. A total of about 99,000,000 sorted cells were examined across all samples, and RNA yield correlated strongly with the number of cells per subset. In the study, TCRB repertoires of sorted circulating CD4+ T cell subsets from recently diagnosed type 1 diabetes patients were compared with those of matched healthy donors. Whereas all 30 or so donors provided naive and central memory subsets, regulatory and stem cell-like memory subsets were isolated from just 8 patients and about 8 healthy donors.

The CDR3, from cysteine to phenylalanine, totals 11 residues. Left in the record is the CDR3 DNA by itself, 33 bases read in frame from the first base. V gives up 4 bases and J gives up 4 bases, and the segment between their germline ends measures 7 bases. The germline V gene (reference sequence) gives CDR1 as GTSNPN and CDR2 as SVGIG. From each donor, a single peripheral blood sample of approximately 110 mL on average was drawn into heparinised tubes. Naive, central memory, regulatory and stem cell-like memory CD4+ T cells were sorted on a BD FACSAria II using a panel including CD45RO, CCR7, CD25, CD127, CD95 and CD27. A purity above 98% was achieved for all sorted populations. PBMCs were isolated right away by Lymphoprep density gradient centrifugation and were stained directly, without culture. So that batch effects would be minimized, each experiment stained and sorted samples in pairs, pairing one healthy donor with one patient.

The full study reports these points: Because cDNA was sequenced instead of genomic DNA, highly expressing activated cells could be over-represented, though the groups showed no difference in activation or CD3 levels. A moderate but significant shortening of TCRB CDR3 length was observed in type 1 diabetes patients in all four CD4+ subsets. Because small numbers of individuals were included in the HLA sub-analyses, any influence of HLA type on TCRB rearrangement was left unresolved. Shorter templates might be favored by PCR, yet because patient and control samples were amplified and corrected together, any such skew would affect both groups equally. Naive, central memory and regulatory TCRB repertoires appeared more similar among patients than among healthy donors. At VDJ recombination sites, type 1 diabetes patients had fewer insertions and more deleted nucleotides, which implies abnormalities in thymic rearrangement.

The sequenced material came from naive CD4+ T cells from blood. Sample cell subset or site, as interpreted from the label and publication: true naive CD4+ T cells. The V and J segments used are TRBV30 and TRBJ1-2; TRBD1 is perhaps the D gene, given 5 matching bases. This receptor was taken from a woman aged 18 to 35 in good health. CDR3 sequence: CAWNQGYGYTF. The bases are TGTGCCTGGAATCAGGGCTATGGCTACACCTTC.